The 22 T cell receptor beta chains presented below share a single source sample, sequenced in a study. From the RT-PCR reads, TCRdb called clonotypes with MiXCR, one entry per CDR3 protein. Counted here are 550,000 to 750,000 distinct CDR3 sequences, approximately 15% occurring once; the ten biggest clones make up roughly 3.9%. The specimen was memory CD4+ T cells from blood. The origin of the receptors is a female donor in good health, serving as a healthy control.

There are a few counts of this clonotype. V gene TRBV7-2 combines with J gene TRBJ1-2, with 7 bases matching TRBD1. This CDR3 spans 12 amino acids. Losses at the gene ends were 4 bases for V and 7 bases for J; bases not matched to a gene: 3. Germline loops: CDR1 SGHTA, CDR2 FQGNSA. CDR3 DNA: TGTGCCAGCAGCTCCACAGGGGCTGGCTACACCTTC. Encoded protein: CASSSTGAGYTF.

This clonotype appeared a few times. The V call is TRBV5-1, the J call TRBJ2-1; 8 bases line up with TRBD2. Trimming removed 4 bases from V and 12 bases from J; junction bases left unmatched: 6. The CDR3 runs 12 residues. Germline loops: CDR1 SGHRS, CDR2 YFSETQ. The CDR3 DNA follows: TGCGCCAGCAGCCCCTCGGCGGGAGGGCAGTTCTTC. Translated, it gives CASSPSAGGQFF.

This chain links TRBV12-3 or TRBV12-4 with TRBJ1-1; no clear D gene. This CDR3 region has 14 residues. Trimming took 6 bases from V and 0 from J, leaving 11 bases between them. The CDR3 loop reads CASRRRVLNTEAFF. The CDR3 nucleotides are TGTGCCAGCAGGCGAAGGGTCCTGAACACTGAAGCTTTCTTT.

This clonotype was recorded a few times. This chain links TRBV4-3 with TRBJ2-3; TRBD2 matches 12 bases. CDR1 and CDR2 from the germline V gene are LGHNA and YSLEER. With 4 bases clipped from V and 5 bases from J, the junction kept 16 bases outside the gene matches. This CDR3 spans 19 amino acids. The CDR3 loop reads CASSPPFGLAGSLGDTQYF. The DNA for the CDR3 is TGCGCCAGCAGCCCACCATTCGGACTAGCGGGGTCGTTGGGAGATACGCAGTATTTT.

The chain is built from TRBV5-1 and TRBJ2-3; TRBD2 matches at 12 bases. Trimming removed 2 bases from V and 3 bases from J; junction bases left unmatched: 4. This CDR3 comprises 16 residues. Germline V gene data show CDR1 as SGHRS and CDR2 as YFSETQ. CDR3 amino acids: CASSFLLAGGTDTQYF. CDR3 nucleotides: TGCGCCAGCAGCTTCCTACTAGCGGGAGGTACAGATACGCAGTATTTT.

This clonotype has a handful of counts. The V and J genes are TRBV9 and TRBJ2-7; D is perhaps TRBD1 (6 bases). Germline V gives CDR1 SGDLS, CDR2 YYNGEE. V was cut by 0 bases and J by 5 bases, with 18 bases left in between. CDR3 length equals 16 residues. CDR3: CASSVVGETGRHEQYF. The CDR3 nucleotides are TGTGCCAGCAGCGTAGTGGGAGAGACAGGTCGCCACGAGCAGTACTTC.

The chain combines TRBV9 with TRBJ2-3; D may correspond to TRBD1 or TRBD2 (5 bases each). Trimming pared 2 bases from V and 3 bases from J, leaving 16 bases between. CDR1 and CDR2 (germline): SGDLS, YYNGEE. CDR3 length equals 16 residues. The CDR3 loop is CASSVREGSRTDTQYF. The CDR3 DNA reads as TGTGCCAGCAGCGTGAGAGAGGGGTCTAGGACAGATACGCAGTATTTT. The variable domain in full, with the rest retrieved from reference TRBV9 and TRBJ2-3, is DSGVTQTPKHLITATGQRVTLRCSPRSGDLSVYWYQQSLDQGLQFLIQYYNGEERAKGNILERFSAQQFPDLHSELNLSSLELGDSALYFCASSVREGSRTDTQYFGPGTRLTVL.

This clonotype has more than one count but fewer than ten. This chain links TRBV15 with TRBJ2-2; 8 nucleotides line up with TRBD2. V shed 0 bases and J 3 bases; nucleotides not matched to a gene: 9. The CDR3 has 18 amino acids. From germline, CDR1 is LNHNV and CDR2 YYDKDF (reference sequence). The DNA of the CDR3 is TGTGCCACCAGCAGAGAGGGAACGGGGGGGCCGTACACCGGGGAGCTGTTTTTT. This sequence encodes CATSREGTGGPYTGELFF.

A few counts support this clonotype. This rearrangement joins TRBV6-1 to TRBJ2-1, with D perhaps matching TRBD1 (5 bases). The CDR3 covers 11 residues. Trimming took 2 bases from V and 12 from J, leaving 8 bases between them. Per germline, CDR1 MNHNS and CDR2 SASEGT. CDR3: CASSEITGQFF. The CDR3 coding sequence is TGTGCCAGCAGTGAAATAACAGGGCAGTTCTTC.

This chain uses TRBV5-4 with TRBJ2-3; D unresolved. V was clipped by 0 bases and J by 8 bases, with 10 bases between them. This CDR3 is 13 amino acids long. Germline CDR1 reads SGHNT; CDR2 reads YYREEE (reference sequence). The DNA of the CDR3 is TGTGCCAGCAGCTTGGATACCCTTGGTACGCAGTATTTT. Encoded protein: CASSLDTLGTQYF. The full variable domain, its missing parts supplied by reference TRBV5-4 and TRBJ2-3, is ETGVTQSPTHLIKTRGQQVTLRCSSQSGHNTVSWYQQALGQGPQFIFQYYREEENGRGNFPPRFSGLQFPNYSSELNVNALELDDSALYLCASSLDTLGTQYFGPGTRLTVL.

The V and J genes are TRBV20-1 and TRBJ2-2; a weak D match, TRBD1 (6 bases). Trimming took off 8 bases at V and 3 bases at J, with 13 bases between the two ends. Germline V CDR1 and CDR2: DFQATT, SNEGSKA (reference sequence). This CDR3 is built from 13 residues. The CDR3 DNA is TGCAGTCCGGGACATTTGCACACCGGGGAGCTGTTTTTT. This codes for CSPGHLHTGELFF.

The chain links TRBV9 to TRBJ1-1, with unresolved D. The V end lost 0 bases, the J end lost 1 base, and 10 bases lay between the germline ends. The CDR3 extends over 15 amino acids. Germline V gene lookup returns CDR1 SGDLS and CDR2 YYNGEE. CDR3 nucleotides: TGTGCCAGCAGCGTAGTCCCAGGCAAGAACACTGAAGCTTTCTTT. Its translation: CASSVVPGKNTEAFF. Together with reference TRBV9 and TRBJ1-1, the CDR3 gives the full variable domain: DSGVTQTPKHLITATGQRVTLRCSPRSGDLSVYWYQQSLDQGLQFLIQYYNGEERAKGNILERFSAQQFPDLHSELNLSSLELGDSALYFCASSVVPGKNTEAFFGQGTRLTVV.

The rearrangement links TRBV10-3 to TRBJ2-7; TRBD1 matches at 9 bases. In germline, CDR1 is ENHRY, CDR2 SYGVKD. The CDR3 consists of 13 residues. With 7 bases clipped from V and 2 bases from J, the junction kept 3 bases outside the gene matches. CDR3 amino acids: CAIKGTGTYEQYF. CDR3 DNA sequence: TGTGCCATCAAAGGGACAGGGACCTACGAGCAGTACTTC.

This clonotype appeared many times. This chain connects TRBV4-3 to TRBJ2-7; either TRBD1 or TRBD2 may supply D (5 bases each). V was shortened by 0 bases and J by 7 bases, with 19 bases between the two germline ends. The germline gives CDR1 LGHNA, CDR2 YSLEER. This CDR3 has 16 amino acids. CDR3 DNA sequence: TGCGCCAGCAGCCAAGATATATCTGGAGGTAGGGGTGAGCAGTACTTC. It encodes CASSQDISGGRGEQYF.

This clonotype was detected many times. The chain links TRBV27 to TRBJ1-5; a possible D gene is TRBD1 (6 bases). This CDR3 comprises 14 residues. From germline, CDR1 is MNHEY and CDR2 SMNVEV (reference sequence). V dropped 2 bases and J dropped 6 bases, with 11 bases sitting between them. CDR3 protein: CASSLVSGAQPQHF. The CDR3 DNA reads TGTGCCAGCAGTTTAGTGTCAGGGGCTCAGCCCCAGCATTTT.

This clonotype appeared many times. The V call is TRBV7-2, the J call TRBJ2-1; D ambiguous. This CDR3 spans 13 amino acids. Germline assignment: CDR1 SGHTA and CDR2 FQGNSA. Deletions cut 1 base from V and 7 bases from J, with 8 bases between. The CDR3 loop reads CASSLGPKNEQFF. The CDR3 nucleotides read TGTGCCAGCAGCTTAGGGCCAAAAAATGAGCAGTTCTTC.

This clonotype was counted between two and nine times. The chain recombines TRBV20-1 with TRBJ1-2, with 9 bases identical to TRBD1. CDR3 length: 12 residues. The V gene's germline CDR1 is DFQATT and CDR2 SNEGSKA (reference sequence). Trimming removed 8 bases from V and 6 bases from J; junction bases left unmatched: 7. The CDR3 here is CSTTGGWNGYTF. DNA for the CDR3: TGCAGTACCACAGGGGGCTGGAATGGCTACACCTTC.

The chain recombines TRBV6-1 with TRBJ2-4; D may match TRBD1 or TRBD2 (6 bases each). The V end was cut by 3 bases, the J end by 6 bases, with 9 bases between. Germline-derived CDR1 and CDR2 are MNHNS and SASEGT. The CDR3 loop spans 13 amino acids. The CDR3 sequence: CASSDRGLNIQYF. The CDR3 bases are TGTGCCAGCAGTGATCGGGGGCTAAACATTCAGTACTTC.

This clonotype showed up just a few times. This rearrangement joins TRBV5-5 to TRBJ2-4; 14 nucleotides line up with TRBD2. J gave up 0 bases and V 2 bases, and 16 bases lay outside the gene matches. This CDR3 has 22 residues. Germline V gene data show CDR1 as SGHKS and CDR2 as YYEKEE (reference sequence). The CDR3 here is CASSLSQLPGLAGVLAKNIQYF. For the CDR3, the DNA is TGTGCCAGCAGCTTATCCCAGCTTCCGGGACTAGCGGGAGTGCTAGCCAAAAACATTCAGTACTTC.

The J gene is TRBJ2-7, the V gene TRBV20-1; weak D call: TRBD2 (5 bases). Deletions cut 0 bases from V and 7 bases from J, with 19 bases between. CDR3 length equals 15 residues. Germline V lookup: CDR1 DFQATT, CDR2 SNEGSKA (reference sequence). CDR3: CSARDSTSGTWEQYF. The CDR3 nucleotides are TGCAGTGCTAGAGATTCAACTAGTGGTACGTGGGAGCAGTACTTC.

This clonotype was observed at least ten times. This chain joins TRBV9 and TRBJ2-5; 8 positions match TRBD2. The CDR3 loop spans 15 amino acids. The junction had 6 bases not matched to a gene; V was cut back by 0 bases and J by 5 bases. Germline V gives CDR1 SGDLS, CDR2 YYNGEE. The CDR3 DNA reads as TGTGCCAGCAGCGTAGAGGGGACTAGATCTGAGACCCAGTACTTC. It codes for CASSVEGTRSETQYF.

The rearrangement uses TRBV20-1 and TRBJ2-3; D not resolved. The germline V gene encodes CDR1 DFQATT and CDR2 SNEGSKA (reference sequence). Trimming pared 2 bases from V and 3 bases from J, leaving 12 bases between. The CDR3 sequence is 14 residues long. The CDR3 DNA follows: TGCAGTGCTAGACCCAGCGCGCAAACAGATACGCAGTATTTT. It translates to CSARPSAQTDTQYF.